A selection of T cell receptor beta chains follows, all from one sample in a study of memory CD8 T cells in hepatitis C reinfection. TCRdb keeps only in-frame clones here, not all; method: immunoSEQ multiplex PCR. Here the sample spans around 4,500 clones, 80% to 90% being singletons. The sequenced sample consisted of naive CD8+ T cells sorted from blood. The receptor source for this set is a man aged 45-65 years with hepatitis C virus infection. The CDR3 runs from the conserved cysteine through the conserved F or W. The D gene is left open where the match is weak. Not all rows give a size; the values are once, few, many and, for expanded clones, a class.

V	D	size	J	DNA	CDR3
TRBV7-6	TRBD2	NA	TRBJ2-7	TGTGCCAGCAGCTTAGAAGGACTAGCGGCCTCCTACGAGCAGTACTTC	CASSLEGLAASYEQYF
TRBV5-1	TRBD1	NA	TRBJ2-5	TGCGCCAGCAGCTTGGGACAGGGTTTGGTGACCCAGTACTTC	CASSLGQGLVTQYF
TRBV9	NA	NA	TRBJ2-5	TGTGCCAGCAGCGTAGCGGGTGGGGGGTACGAGACCCAGTACTTC	CASSVAGGGYETQYF
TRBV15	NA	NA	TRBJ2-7	TGTGCCACCAGCAGACTAGGACAGAGGATAGACGAGCAGTACTTC	CATSRLGQRIDEQYF
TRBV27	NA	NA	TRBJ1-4	TGTGCCAGCAGGTCAGGGACTGCTAATGAAAAACTGTTTTTT	CASRSGTANEKLFF
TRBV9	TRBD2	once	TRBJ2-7	TGTGCCAGCACCTCAGGTGAAGTAGCGGGAGGTGAGCAGTACTTC	CASTSGEVAGGEQYF
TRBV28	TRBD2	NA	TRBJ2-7	TGTGCCAGCAGTGTACTAGCGGGAAGAGACGAGCAGTACTTC	CASSVLAGRDEQYF
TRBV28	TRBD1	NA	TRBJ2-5	TGTGCCAGCAGTTCTACAGGGGGAGAAGAGACCCAGTACTTC	CASSSTGGEETQYF
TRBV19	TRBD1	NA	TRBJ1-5	TGTGCCAGTAGCGACAGGGGAATAAATCAGCCCCAGCATTTT	CASSDRGINQPQHF
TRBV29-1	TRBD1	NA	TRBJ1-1	TGCAGCGTTGATACCGGGACAGACACTGAAGCTTTCTTT	CSVDTGTDTEAFF
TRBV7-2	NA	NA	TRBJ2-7	TGTGCCAGCAGCCCTACTCAGGGCTCCTACGAGCAGTACTTC	CASSPTQGSYEQYF
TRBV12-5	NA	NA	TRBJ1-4	TGTGCTAGTGGAGAGCGGGGGGCAACTAATGAAAAACTGTTTTTT	CASGERGATNEKLFF
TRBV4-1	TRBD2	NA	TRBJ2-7	TGCGCCAGCAGCCCCCTTCCGACTAGCGGGAGCTCCTACGAGCAGTACTTC	CASSPLPTSGSSYEQYF
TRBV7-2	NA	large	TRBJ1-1	TGTGCCAGCAGCCACCTTGTGGGGGCGAGCACTGAAGCTTTCTTT	CASSHLVGASTEAFF
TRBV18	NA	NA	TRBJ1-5	TGTGCCAGCTCAGAGGGCAATCAGCCCCAGCATTTT	CASSEGNQPQHF
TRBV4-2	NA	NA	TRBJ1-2	TGTGCCAGCAGCTTGGGTACAGGGAGTACTGGCTACACCTTC	CASSLGTGSTGYTF
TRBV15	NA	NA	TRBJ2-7	TGTGCCACCGGAGATAGAAACTACGAGCAGTACTTC	CATGDRNYEQYF
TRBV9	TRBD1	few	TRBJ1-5	TGTGCCAGCAGCGTAGGGCAGGGGGATCAGCCCCAGCATTTT	CASSVGQGDQPQHF
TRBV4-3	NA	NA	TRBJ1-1	TGCGCCAGCAGCCAAGTGGGAGGGGGTGAAGCTTTCTTT	CASSQVGGGEAFF
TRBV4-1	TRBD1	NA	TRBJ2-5	TGCGCCAGCAGCCAAGCAGGGACAGGGGTAGAGACCCAGTACTTC	CASSQAGTGVETQYF
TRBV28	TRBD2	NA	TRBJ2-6	TGTGCCAGCGGACCTAGCGGGGGGAGCTCTGGGGCCAACGTCCTGACTTTC	CASGPSGGSSGANVLTF
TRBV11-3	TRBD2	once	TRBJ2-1	TGTGCCAGCAGCTTAGACTTCAGCGGGGGCCGGGATGAGCAGTTCTTC	CASSLDFSGGRDEQFF
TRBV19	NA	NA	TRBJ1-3	TGTGCCAGTAGTCCCGGGACTCCCGGCACGACCCCTGGAAACACCATATATTTT	CASSPGTPGTTPGNTIYF
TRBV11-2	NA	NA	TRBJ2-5	TGTGCCAGCAGCTTAGATAGCTTTGGCGTGCGGGAGACCCAGTACTTC	CASSLDSFGVRETQYF
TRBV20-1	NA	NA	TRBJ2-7	TGCAGTGCCGGGGACTACGAGCAGTACTTC	CSAGDYEQYF
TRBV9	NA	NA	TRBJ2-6	TGTGCCAGCAGCGGGCTCTCTGGGGCCAACGTCCTGACTTTC	CASSGLSGANVLTF
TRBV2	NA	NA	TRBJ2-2	TGTGCCAGCAATGATCGGGGTGCGAACACCGGGGAGCTGTTTTTT	CASNDRGANTGELFF
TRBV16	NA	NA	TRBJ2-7	TGTGCCAGCAGCCACGGGTACTCCTACGAGCAGTACTTC	CASSHGYSYEQYF
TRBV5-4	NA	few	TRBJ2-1	TGTGCCAGCAGAGGTGATACTATGAATGAGCAGTTCTTC	CASRGDTMNEQFF
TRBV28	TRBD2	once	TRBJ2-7	TGTGCCAGCAGTTTACTTCCGGGACTAGCGGGACCCTACGAGCAGTACTTC	CASSLLPGLAGPYEQYF
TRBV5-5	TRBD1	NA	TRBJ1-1	TGTGCCAGCAGCTTAAGGACAGGGGACGACCGGAACACTGAAGCTTTCTTT	CASSLRTGDDRNTEAFF
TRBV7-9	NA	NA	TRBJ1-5	TGTGCCAGCAGCTTACAAAATCAGCCCCAGCATTTT	CASSLQNQPQHF
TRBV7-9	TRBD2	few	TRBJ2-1	TGTGCCCTCTCGGGAGGGCGGGACCTCTTTCGGGTATCGAATGAGCAGTTCTTC	CALSGGRDLFRVSNEQFF
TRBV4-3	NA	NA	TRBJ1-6	TGCGCCAGCAGCCAGACAGGAGGTTCACCCCTCCACTTT	CASSQTGGSPLHF
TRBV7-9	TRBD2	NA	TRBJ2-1	TGTGCCAGCAGCCCTCCTCCGAGCGGGGTTTACAATGAGCAGTTCTTC	CASSPPPSGVYNEQFF
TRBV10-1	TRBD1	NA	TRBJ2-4	TGCGCCAGCAGTCAACCCCGGGACAGGGCAACCAAAAACATTCAGTACTTC	CASSQPRDRATKNIQYF
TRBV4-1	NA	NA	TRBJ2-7	TGCGCCAGCAGCCAAGATAGATGGGCAGGGACCTACGAGCAGTACTTC	CASSQDRWAGTYEQYF
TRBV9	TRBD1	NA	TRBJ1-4	TGTGCCAGCAGCGTAGGAGGGGACAGCCGTGAAAAACTGTTTTTT	CASSVGGDSREKLFF
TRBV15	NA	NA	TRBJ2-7	TGTGCCACCCCCACAGGCCCACAAAAGCAGTACTTC	CATPTGPQKQYF
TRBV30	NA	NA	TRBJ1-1	TGTGCCTGGGGGCAGGGGCTTAACACTGAAGCTTTCTTT	CAWGQGLNTEAFF
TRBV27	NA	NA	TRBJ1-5	TGTGCCAGCAGTTTATCCGCCTCCGGACAGCCACCAAATTATCAGCCCCAGCATTTT	CASSLSASGQPPNYQPQHF
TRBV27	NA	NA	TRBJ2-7	TGTGCCAGCTCCCATAAGGCGGGCTACGAGCAGTACTTC	CASSHKAGYEQYF
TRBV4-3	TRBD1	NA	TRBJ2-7	TGCGCCAGCAGCCAAGATTGGGACAGGGATGACGAGCAGTACTTC	CASSQDWDRDDEQYF
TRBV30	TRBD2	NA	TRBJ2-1	TGTGCCGGAACTAGCGGGAGTGTGTATGAGCAGTTCTTC	CAGTSGSVYEQFF
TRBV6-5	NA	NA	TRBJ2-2	TGTGCCAGCAGTTACTCTAGTACCTTATATCGGGAGCTGTTTTTT	CASSYSSTLYRELFF
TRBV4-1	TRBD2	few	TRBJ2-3	TGCGCCAGCAGCCAAGATCTAGCGGGAGGGCCAGATACGCAGTATTTT	CASSQDLAGGPDTQYF